A selection of T cell receptor beta chains follows, all from one sample in a study of T-cell memory formation after mild COVID-19. TCRdb itself ran the 5' RACE reads through MiXCR, one entry per CDR3 protein. The sample shows about 470,000 distinct CDR3 sequences, roughly 18% of them seen only once. The sequenced sample was PBMCs or a T cell subset sorted from them (not recorded which). These receptor sequences come from an adult woman who had mild COVID-19 (a few samples of this study predate the infection). Cell type and time point are not known. The CDR3 runs from the conserved cysteine through the conserved F or W. Each record gives: V gene, J gene, clone size, D gene, CDR3 DNA, CDR3 protein. A D gene is named only where the DNA matches it firmly. Clone sizes are given selectively: once, few, many, or a class where the clone is expanded.

V gene: TRBV7-7; J gene: TRBJ2-3; clone size: few; D gene: NA; CDR3 DNA: TGTGCCAGCAGCTCAGGGGGGGGTCCGTTTAGCACAGATACGCAGTATTTT; CDR3 protein: CASSSGGGPFSTDTQYF
V gene: TRBV29-1; J gene: TRBJ2-7; clone size: few; D gene: NA; CDR3 DNA: TGCAGCGTTGGGGACCCCAGGAACTACGAGCAGTACTTC; CDR3 protein: CSVGDPRNYEQYF
V gene: TRBV4-2; J gene: TRBJ2-5; clone size: many; D gene: TRBD1; CDR3 DNA: TGTGCCAGCAGCCGGGCGGGACAGGAAGAGACCCAGTACTTC; CDR3 protein: CASSRAGQEETQYF
V gene: TRBV30; J gene: TRBJ2-7; clone size: NA; D gene: TRBD2; CDR3 DNA: TGTGCCTGGAGTACCAGACCGCGGACTAGCGGCTCCTACGAGCAGTACTTC; CDR3 protein: CAWSTRPRTSGSYEQYF
V gene: TRBV6-5; J gene: TRBJ2-5; clone size: NA; D gene: TRBD2; CDR3 DNA: TGTGCCAGCGGGCGGAGCGGGATTAAAGGAGAGACCCAGTACTTC; CDR3 protein: CASGRSGIKGETQYF
V gene: TRBV9; J gene: TRBJ2-1; clone size: few; D gene: NA; CDR3 DNA: TGTGCCAGCAGCCCGGGCGGACACCTGGAGCAGTTCTTC; CDR3 protein: CASSPGGHLEQFF
V gene: TRBV7-9; J gene: TRBJ1-1; clone size: NA; D gene: NA; CDR3 DNA: TGTGCCAGCAGCCCGGGACGATGGAACACTGAAGCTTTCTTT; CDR3 protein: CASSPGRWNTEAFF
V gene: TRBV6-5; J gene: TRBJ2-7; clone size: NA; D gene: TRBD2; CDR3 DNA: TGTGCCAGCAGTCTTACTGTACTAGCGGGAAGGGCCGCGGGGGAGCAGTACTTC; CDR3 protein: CASSLTVLAGRAAGEQYF
V gene: TRBV5-4; J gene: TRBJ1-1; clone size: few; D gene: TRBD1; CDR3 DNA: TGTGCCAGCAGCACCCGGGACAGGCCCACTGAAGCTTTCTTT; CDR3 protein: CASSTRDRPTEAFF
V gene: TRBV4-1; J gene: TRBJ2-1; clone size: few; D gene: NA; CDR3 DNA: TGCGCCAGCAGCCCCAGACACAGCTCCTACAATGAGCAGTTCTTC; CDR3 protein: CASSPRHSSYNEQFF
V gene: TRBV9; J gene: TRBJ1-2; clone size: few; D gene: NA; CDR3 DNA: TGTGCCAGCAGCGTAGCGGCAGCCGCCACCTATGGCTACACCTTC; CDR3 protein: CASSVAAAATYGYTF
V gene: TRBV9; J gene: TRBJ2-7; clone size: few; D gene: TRBD1; CDR3 DNA: TGTGCCAGCAGCCCCGGGACAGGGAAAGTTTTGTACTTC; CDR3 protein: CASSPGTGKVLYF
V gene: TRBV7-3; J gene: TRBJ1-1; clone size: NA; D gene: TRBD1; CDR3 DNA: TGTGCCAGCAGCCCAGTACAGGGGGCCGCTGAAGCTTTCTTT; CDR3 protein: CASSPVQGAAEAFF
V gene: TRBV4-1; J gene: TRBJ1-2; clone size: NA; D gene: NA; CDR3 DNA: TGCGCCAGCAGCCAAGTGGGGCGAAAGCTGGGCGTTGGCTACACCTTC; CDR3 protein: CASSQVGRKLGVGYTF
V gene: TRBV7-2; J gene: TRBJ2-7; clone size: many; D gene: TRBD2; CDR3 DNA: TGTGCCAGCAGCTTAGTACTAGCGGGAGACTACGAGCAGTACTTC; CDR3 protein: CASSLVLAGDYEQYF
V gene: TRBV7-2; J gene: TRBJ2-7; clone size: few; D gene: NA; CDR3 DNA: TGTGCCAGCAGCTCGGCCCTTGGACTATACGAGCAGTACTTC; CDR3 protein: CASSSALGLYEQYF
V gene: TRBV13; J gene: TRBJ2-3; clone size: NA; D gene: NA; CDR3 DNA: TGTGCCAGCAGCTTCGCCGCCCGGGGGGCCCTCACAGATACGCAGTATTTT; CDR3 protein: CASSFAARGALTDTQYF
V gene: TRBV4-1; J gene: TRBJ2-7; clone size: NA; D gene: TRBD2; CDR3 DNA: TGCGCCAGCAGCCAATATAGCGGGAGGGGCTCCTACGAGCAGTACTTC; CDR3 protein: CASSQYSGRGSYEQYF
V gene: TRBV12-3/TRBV12-4; J gene: TRBJ2-3; clone size: NA; D gene: TRBD2; CDR3 DNA: TGTGCCAGCAGTTTCGGGACTTTCGGGGGGACTGGCACAGATACGCAGTATTTT; CDR3 protein: CASSFGTFGGTGTDTQYF
V gene: TRBV2; J gene: TRBJ2-7; clone size: NA; D gene: TRBD1; CDR3 DNA: TGTGCCAGCAGCCCCGGACAGGGAAGAATATACGAGCAGTACTTC; CDR3 protein: CASSPGQGRIYEQYF
V gene: TRBV30; J gene: TRBJ1-4; clone size: few; D gene: TRBD1; CDR3 DNA: TGTGCCTGGAGTGTGCGGACAGGGGCGAGCGAAAAACTGTTTTTT; CDR3 protein: CAWSVRTGASEKLFF
V gene: TRBV7-8; J gene: TRBJ2-7; clone size: few; D gene: NA; CDR3 DNA: TGTGCCAGCAGCTTATACCAGGGAACCTACGAGCAGTACTTC; CDR3 protein: CASSLYQGTYEQYF
V gene: TRBV20-1; J gene: TRBJ2-5; clone size: NA; D gene: TRBD2; CDR3 DNA: TGCATCCCGTTATCGCGACTAGCGGAAGAGACCCAGTACTTC; CDR3 protein: CIPLSRLAEETQYF
V gene: TRBV30; J gene: TRBJ1-1; clone size: NA; D gene: NA; CDR3 DNA: TGTGCCTGGAGTGTAATCGGGAACACTGAAGCTTTCTTT; CDR3 protein: CAWSVIGNTEAFF
V gene: TRBV5-1; J gene: TRBJ1-2; clone size: NA; D gene: TRBD1; CDR3 DNA: TGCGCCAGCAGCTACGGGACAGGGAGCGATGGCTACACCTTC; CDR3 protein: CASSYGTGSDGYTF
V gene: TRBV5-1; J gene: TRBJ2-1; clone size: few; D gene: TRBD2; CDR3 DNA: TGCGCCAGCAGCTGGACTAGCGGGAGCTATGAGCAGTTCTTC; CDR3 protein: CASSWTSGSYEQFF
V gene: TRBV12-3/TRBV12-4; J gene: TRBJ2-7; clone size: few; D gene: NA; CDR3 DNA: TGTGCCAGCAGTTTTGGGCGGGAAGGCTACGAGCAGTACTTC; CDR3 protein: CASSFGREGYEQYF
V gene: TRBV5-6; J gene: TRBJ2-1; clone size: few; D gene: NA; CDR3 DNA: TGTGCCAGCAGCCTGGATCTCTCTACTACCTACAATGAGCAGTTCTTC; CDR3 protein: CASSLDLSTTYNEQFF